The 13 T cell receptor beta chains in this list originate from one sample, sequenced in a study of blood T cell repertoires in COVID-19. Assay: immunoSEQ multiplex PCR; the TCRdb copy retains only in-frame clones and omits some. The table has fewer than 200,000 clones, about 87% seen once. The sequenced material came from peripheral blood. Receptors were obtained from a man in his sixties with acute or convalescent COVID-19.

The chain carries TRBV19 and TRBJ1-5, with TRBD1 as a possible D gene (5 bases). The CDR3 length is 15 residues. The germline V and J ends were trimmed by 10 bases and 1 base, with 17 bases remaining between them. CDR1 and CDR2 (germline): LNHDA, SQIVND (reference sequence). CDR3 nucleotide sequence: TGTGCCACCAGTTTAGACTGGGGCAGCAATCAGCCCCAGCATTTT. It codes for CATSLDWGSNQPQHF. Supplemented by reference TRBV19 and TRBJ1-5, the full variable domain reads DGGITQSPKYLFRKEGQNVTLSCEQNLNHDAMYWYRQDPGQGLRLIYYSQIVNDFQKGDIAEGYSVSREKKESFPLTVTSAQKNPTAFYLCATSLDWGSNQPQHFGDGTRLSIL.

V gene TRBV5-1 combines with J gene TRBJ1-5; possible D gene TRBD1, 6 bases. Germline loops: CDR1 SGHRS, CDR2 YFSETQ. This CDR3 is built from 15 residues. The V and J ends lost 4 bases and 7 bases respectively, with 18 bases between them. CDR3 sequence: CASSPGTGGPQPQHF. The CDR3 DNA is TGCGCCAGCAGCCCAGGGACGGGGGGGCCCCAGCCCCAGCATTTT. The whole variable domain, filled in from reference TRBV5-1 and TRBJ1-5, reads KAGVTQTPRYLIKTRGQQVTLSCSPISGHRSVSWYQQTPGQGLQFLFEYFSETQRNKGNFPGRFSGRQFSNSRSEMNVSTLELGDSALYLCASSPGTGGPQPQHFGDGTRLSIL.

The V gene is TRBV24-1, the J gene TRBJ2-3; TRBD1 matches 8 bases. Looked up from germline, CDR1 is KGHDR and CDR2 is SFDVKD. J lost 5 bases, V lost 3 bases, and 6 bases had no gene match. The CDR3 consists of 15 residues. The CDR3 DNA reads TGTGCCACCAGTGATACGGGGACAGGACGAGATACGCAGTATTTT. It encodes CATSDTGTGRDTQYF.

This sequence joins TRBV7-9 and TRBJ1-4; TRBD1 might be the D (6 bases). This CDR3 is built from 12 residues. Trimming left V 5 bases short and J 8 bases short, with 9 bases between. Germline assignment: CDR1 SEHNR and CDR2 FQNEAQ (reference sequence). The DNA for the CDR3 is TGTGCCAGCAGCACAAGGGGGGAAAAACTGTTTTTT. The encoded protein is CASSTRGEKLFF.

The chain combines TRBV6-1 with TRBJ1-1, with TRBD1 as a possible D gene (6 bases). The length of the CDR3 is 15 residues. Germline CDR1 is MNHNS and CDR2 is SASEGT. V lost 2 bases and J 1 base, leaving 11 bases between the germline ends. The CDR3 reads CASSENGRGNTEAFF. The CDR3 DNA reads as TGTGCCAGCAGTGAAAATGGCAGGGGGAACACTGAAGCTTTCTTT.

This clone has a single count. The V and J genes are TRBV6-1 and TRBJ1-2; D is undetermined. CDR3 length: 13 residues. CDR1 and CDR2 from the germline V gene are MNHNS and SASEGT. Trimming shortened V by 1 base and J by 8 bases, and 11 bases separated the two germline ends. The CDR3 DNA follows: TGTGCCAGCAGTGAAGTACGGGTTACAGGCTACACCTTC. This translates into CASSEVRVTGYTF.

This chain's CDR3 is CASSPGQSNYGYTF. DNA of the CDR3: TGTGCCAGCAGCCCGGGACAGTCTAACTATGGCTACACCTTC. This sequence joins TRBV6-5 and TRBJ1-2; 7 nucleotides align to TRBD1. Germline assignment: CDR1 MNHEY and CDR2 SVGAGI. The CDR3 is made up of 14 amino acids. V was clipped by 6 bases and J by 0 bases; unmatched bases: 4.

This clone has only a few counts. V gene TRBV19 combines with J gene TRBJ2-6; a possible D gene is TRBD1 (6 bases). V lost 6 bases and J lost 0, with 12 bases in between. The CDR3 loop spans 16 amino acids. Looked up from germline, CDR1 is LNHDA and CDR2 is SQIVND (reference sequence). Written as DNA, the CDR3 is TGTGCCAGTAGGCCCCCAGGGGCCTCTGGGGCCAACGTCCTGACTTTC. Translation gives CASRPPGASGANVLTF.

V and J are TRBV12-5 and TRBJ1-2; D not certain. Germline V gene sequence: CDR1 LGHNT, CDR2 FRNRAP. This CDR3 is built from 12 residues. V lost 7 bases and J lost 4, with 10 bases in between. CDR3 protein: CASASSSYGYTF. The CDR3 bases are TGTGCTAGTGCCTCTTCGAGCTATGGCTACACCTTC.

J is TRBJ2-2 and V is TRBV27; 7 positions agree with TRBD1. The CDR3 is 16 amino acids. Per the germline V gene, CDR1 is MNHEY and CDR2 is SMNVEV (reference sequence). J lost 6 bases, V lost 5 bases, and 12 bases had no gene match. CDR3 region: CASSPRQGDQSGELFF. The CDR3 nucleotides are TGTGCCAGCAGTCCGCGACAGGGCGACCAGTCCGGGGAGCTGTTTTTT.

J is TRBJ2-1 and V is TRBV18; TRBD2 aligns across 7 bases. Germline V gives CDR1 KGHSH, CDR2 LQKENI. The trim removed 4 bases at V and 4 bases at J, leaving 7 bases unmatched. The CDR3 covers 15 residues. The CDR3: CASSLGTGGYNEQFF. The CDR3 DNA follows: TGTGCCAGCTCACTTGGTACGGGAGGATACAATGAGCAGTTCTTC.

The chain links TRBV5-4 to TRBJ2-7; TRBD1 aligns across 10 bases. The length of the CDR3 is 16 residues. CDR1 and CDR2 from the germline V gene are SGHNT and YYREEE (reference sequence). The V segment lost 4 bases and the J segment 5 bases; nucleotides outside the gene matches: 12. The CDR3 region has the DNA TGTGCCAGCAGCCCTTCTACCGGGACAGGGGTTGACGAGCAGTACGTC. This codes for CASSPSTGTGVDEQYV.

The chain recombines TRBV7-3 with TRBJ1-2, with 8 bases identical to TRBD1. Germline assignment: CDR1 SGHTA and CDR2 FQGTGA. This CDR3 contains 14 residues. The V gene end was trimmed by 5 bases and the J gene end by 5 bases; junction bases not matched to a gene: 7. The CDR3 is CASSPSGGGYGYTF. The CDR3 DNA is TGTGCCAGCAGCCCCTCAGGGGGCGGTTATGGCTACACCTTC.